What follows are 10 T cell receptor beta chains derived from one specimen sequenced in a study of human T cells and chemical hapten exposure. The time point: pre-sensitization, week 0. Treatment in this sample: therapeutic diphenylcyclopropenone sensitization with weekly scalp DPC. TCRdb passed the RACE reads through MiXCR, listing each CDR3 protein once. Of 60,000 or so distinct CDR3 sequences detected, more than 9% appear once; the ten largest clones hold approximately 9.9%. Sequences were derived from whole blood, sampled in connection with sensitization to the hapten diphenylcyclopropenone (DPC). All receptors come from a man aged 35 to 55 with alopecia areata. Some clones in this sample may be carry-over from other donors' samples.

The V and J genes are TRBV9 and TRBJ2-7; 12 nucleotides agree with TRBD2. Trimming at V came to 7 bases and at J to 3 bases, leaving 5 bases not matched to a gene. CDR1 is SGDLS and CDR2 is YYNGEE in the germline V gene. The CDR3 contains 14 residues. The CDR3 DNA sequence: TGTGCCAGCGGAAGGGGACTAGCGGGCTACGAGCAGTACTTC. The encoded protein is CASGRGLAGYEQYF.

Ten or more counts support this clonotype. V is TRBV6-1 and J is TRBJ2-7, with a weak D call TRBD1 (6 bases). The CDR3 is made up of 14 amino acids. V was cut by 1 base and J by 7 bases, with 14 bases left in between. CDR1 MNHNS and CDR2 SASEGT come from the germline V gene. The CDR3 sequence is CASSEVVRTEEQYF. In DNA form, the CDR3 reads TGTGCCAGCAGTGAAGTTGTCAGGACAGAAGAGCAGTACTTC.

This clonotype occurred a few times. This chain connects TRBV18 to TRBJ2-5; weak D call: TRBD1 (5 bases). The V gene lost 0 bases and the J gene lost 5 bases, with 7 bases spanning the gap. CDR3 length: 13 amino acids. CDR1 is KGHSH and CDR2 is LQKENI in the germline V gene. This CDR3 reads CASSPPKGETQYF. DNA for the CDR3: TGTGCCAGCTCACCACCTAAGGGGGAGACCCAGTACTTC.

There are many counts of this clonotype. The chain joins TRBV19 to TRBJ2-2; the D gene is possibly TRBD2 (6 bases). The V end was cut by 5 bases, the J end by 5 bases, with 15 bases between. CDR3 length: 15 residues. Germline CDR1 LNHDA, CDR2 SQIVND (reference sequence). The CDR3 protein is CASSAGLLGTGELFF. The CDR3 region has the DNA TGTGCCAGTAGTGCGGGACTCCTGGGGACCGGGGAGCTGTTTTTT.

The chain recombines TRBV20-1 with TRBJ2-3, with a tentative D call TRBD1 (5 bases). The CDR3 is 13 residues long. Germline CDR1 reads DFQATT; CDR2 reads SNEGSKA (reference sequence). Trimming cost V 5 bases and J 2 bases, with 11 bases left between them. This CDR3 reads CSAGRGVTDTQYF. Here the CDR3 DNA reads TGCAGTGCTGGAAGGGGTGTCACAGATACGCAGTATTTT.

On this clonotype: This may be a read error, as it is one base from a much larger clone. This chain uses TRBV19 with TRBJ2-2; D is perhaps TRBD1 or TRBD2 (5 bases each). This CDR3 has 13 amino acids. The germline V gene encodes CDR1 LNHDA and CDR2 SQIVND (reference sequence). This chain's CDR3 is CASSIPGPGEPFF. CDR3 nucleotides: TGTGCCAGTAGTATACCGGGGCCCGGGGAGCCGTTTTTT.

The DNA of the CDR3 is TGTGCCAGCAGCTTGAACAGGGCGATGAACACTGAAGCTTTCTTT. It yields the protein CASSLNRAMNTEAFF. The rearrangement links TRBV7-2 to TRBJ1-1; perhaps TRBD1 as D (6 bases). The CDR3 sequence is 15 residues long. V shed 3 bases and J shed 0 bases, with 11 bases lying between them. Germline V CDR1 and CDR2: SGHTA, FQGNSA.

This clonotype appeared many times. The CDR3 reads CASSLWPVGQRMNTEAFF. The DNA of the CDR3 is TGTGCCAGCAGCTTATGGCCGGTGGGACAGCGGATGAACACTGAAGCTTTCTTT. The chain links TRBV13 to TRBJ1-1; 7 bases are shared with TRBD1. V dropped 2 bases and J dropped 0; count of bases not matched to a gene: 12. The CDR3 is made up of 18 amino acids. CDR1 PRHDT and CDR2 FYEKMQ come from the germline V gene (reference sequence).

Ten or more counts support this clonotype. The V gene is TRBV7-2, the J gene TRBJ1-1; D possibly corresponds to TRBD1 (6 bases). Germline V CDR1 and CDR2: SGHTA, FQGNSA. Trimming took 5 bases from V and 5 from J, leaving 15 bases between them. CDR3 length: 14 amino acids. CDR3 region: CASSISQGRTEAFF. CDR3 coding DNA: TGTGCCAGCAGCATCTCACAGGGTCGGACTGAAGCTTTCTTT. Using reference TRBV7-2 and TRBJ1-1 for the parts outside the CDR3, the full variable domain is GAGVSQSPSNKVTEKGKDVELRCDPISGHTALYWYRQSLGQGLEFLIYFQGNSAPDKSGLPSDRFSAERTGGSVSTLTIQRTQQEDSAVYLCASSISQGRTEAFFGQGTRLTVV.

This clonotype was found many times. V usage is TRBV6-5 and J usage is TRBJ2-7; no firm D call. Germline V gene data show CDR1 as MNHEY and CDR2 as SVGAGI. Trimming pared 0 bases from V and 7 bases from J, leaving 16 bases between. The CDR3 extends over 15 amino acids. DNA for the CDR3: TGTGCCAGCAGTTACTCGATCACACCGGGCGTGGAGCAGTACTTC. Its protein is CASSYSITPGVEQYF.